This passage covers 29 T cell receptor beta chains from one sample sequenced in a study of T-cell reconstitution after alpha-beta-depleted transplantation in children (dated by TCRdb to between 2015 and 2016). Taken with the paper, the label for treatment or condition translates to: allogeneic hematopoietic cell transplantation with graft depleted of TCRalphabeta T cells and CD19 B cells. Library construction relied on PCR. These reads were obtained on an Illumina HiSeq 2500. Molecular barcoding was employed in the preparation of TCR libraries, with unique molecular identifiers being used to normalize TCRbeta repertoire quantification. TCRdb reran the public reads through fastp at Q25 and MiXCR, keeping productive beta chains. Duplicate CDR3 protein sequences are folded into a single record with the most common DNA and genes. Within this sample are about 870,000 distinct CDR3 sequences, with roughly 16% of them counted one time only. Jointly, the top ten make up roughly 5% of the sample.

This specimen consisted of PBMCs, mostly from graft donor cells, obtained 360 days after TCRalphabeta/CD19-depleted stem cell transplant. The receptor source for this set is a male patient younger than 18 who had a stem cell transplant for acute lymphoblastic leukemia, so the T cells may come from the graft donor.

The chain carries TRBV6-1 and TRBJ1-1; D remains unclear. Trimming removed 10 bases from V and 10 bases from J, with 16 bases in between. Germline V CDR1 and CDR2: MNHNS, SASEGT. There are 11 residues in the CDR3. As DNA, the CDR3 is TGTGCCACCACCCCGTCTTTGGCAGCTTTCTTT. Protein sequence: CATTPSLAAFF.

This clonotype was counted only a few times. CDR3 amino acids: CASRSITGRNQPQHF. The CDR3 DNA sequence: TGCGCCAGCAGGTCCATTACAGGTCGGAATCAGCCCCAGCATTTT. This chain links TRBV4-1 with TRBJ1-5, with D possibly TRBD1 on 5 matching bases. Trimming stripped 6 bases from V and 4 bases from J, with 16 bases between. The CDR3 is made up of 15 amino acids. Germline loops: CDR1 MGHRA, CDR2 YSYEKL.

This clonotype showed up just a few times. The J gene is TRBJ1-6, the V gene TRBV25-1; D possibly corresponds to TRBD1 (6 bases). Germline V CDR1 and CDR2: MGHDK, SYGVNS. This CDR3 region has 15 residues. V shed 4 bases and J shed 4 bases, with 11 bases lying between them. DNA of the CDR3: TGTGCCAGCAGTGGAACACAGGGTTATAATTCACCCCTCCACTTT. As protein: CASSGTQGYNSPLHF.

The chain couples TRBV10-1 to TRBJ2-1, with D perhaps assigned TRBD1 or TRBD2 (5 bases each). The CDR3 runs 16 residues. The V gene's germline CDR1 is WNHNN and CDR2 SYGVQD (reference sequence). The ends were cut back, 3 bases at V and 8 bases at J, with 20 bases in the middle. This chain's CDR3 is CASSDPAGPQGHEQFF. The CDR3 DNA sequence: TGCGCCAGCAGTGATCCGGCAGGCCCGCAGGGACATGAGCAGTTCTTC.

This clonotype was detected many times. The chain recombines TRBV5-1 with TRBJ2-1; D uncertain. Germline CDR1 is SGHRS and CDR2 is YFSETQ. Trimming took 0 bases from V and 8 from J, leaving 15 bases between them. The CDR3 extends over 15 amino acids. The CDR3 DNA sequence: TGCGCCAGCAGCTTGGCTTTTTTTGGGGTCTATGAGCAGTTCTTC. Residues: CASSLAFFGVYEQFF.

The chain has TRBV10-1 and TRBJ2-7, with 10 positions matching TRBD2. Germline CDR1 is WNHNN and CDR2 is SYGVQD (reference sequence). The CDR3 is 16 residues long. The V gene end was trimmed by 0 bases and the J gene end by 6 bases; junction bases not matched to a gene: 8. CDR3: CASSESKAGGPTEQYF. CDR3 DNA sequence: TGCGCCAGCAGTGAGTCGAAAGCGGGAGGGCCCACCGAGCAGTACTTC.

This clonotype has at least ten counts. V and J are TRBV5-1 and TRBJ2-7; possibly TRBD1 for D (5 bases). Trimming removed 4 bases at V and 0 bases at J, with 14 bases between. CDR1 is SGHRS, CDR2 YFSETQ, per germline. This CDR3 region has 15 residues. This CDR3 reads CASSVSRGRSYEQYF. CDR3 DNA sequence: TGCGCCAGCAGCGTCTCAAGGGGTCGCTCCTACGAGCAGTACTTC.

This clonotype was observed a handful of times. CDR3 sequence (DNA): TGTGCCAGCAGTTACAGGACAGGGCACTACGAGCAGTACTTC. Amino acids: CASSYRTGHYEQYF. This chain links TRBV6-2 or TRBV6-3 with TRBJ2-7; 8 nucleotides line up with TRBD1. The J segment lost 3 bases and the V segment lost 2 bases, leaving 3 bases of the junction unmatched. Per the germline V gene, CDR1 is MNHEY and CDR2 is SVGEGT. This CDR3 contains 14 residues.

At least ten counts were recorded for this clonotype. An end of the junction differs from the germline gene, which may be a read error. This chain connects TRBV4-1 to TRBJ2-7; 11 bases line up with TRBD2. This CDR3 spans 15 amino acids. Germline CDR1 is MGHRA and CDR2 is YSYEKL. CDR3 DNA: TGTGCCAGCAGTTACTTAGCGGGAGGGCCCTACGAGCAGTACTTC. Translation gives CASSYLAGGPYEQYF.

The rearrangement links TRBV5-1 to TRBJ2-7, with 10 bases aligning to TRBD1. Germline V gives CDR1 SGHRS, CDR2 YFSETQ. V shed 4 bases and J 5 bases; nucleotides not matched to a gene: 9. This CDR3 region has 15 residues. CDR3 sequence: CASSEPTGGSHEQYF. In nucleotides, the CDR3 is TGCGCCAGCAGCGAACCGACAGGGGGCTCGCACGAGCAGTACTTC.

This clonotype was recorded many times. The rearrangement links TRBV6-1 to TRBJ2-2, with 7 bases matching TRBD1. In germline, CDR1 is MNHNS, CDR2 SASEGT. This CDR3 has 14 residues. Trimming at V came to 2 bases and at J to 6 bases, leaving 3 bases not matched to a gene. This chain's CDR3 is CASSERQGAGELFF. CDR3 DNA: TGTGCCAGCAGTGAAAGACAGGGCGCCGGGGAGCTGTTTTTT.

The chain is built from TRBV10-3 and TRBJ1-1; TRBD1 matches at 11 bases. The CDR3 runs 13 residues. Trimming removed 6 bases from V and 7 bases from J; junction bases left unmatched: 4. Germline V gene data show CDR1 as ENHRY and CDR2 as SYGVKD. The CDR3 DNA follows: TGTGCCATCAGGGACAGGGGGCTTGATGAAGCTTTCTTT. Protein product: CAIRDRGLDEAFF.

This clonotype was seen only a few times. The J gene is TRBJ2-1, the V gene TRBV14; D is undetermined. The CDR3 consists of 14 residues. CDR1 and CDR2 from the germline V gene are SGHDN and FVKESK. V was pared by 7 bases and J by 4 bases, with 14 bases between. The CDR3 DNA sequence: TGTGCCAGCACCGGGCTGGTTCCGTACAATGAGCAGTTCTTC. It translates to CASTGLVPYNEQFF.

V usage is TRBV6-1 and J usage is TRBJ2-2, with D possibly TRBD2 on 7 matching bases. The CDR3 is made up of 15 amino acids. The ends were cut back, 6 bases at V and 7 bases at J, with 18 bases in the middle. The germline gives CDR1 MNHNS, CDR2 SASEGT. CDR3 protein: CASSRTGGARGELFF. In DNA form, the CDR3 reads TGTGCCAGCAGCCGAACTGGGGGGGCGCGCGGGGAGCTGTTTTTT.

DNA for the CDR3: TGTGCCAGCAGTTTATCAGGACAGGTAGACTTCTACGAGCAGTACTTC. Protein: CASSLSGQVDFYEQYF. The chain carries TRBV27 and TRBJ2-7; TRBD1 matches at 7 bases. CDR1 and CDR2 from the germline V gene are MNHEY and SMNVEV (reference sequence). The CDR3 contains 16 residues. Germline trimming cut 0 bases from V and 3 bases from J; bases unmatched to any gene: 8.

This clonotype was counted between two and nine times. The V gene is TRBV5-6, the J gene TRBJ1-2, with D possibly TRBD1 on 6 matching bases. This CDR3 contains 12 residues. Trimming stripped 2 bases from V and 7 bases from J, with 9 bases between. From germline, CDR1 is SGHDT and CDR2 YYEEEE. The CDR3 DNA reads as TGTGCCAGCAGCTTTTCCAGGGGTGGCTACACCTTC. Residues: CASSFSRGGYTF. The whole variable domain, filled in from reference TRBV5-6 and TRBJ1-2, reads DAGVTQSPTHLIKTRGQQVTLRCSPKSGHDTVSWYQQALGQGPQFIFQYYEEEERQRGNFPDRFSGHQFPNYSSELNVNALLLGDSALYLCASSFSRGGYTFGSGTRLTVV.

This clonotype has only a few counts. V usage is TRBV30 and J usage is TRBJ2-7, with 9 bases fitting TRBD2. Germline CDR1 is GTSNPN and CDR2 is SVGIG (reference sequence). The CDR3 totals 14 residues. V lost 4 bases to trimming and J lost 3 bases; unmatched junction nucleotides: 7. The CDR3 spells CAWMPSGKGYEQYF. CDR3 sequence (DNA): TGTGCCTGGATGCCTAGCGGGAAGGGCTACGAGCAGTACTTC.

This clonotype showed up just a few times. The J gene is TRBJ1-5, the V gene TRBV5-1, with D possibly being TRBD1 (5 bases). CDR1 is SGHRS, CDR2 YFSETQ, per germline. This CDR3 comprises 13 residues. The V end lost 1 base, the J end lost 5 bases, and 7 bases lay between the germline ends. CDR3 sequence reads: CASSLQGHQPQHF. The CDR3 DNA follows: TGCGCCAGCAGCTTGCAGGGCCATCAGCCCCAGCATTTT. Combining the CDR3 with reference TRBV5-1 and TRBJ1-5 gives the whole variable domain KAGVTQTPRYLIKTRGQQVTLSCSPISGHRSVSWYQQTPGQGLQFLFEYFSETQRNKGNFPGRFSGRQFSNSRSEMNVSTLELGDSALYLCASSLQGHQPQHFGDGTRLSIL.

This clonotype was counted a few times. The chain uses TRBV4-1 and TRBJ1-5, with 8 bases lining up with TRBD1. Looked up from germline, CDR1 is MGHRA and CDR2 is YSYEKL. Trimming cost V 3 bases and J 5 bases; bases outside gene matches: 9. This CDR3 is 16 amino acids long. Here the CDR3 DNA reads TGCGCCAGCAGCCACCTCGGACAGGGCTGGGATCAGCCCCAGCATTTT. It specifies CASSHLGQGWDQPQHF.

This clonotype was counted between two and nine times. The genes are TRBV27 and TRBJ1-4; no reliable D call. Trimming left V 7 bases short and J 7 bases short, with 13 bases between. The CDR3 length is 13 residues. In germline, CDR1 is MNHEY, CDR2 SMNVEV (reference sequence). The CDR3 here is CASKPGWGEKLFF. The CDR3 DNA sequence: TGTGCCAGCAAACCCGGATGGGGTGAAAAACTGTTTTTT.

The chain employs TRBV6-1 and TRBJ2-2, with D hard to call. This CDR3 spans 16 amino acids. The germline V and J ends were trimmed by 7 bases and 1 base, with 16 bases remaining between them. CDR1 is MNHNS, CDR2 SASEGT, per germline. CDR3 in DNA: TGTGCCAGCACCCCTCTTGGCGTCCTGAACACCGGGGAGCTGTTTTTT. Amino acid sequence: CASTPLGVLNTGELFF.

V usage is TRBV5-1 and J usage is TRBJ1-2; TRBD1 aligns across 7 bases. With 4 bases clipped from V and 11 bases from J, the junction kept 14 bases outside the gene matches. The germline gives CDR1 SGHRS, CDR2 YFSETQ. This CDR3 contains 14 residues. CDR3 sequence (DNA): TGCGCCAGCAGCCCCTGGACAGGCTCCCTGACGTACACCTTC. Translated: CASSPWTGSLTYTF.

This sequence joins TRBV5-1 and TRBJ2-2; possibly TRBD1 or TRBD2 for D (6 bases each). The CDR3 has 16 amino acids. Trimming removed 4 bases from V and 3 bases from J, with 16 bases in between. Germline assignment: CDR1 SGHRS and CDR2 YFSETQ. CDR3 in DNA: TGCGCCAGCAGCGCTGCGGGACACCTTTACACCGGGGAGCTGTTTTTT. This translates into CASSAAGHLYTGELFF.

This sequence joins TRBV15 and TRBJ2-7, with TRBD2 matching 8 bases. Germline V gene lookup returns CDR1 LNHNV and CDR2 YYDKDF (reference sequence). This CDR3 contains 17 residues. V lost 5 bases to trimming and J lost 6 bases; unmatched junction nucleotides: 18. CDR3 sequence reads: CATSVPTSGNLKLEQYF. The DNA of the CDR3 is TGTGCCACCAGCGTCCCTACTAGCGGCAATTTGAAACTCGAGCAGTACTTC.

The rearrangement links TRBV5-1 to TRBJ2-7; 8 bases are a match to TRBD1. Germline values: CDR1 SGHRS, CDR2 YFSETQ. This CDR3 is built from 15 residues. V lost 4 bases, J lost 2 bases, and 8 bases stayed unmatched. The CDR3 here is CASSGMTGAPYEQYF. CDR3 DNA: TGCGCCAGCAGCGGAATGACAGGGGCACCCTACGAGCAGTACTTC.

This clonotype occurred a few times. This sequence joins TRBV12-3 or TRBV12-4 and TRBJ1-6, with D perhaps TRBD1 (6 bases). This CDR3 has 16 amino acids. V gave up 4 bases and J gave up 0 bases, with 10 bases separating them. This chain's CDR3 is CASSWGRSSYNSPLHF. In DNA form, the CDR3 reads TGTGCCAGCAGTTGGGGGCGGAGCTCCTATAATTCACCCCTCCACTTT.

The CDR3 DNA follows: TGTGCCAGCAGCCAAGAAGGGCTAGCGGGAAGCGAGCAGTACTTC. Protein product: CASSQEGLAGSEQYF. The chain combines TRBV3-1 with TRBJ2-7, with 9 bases matching TRBD2. J gave up 6 bases and V 0 bases, and 6 bases lay outside the gene matches. Germline CDR1 is LGHDT and CDR2 is YNNKEL (reference sequence). This CDR3 comprises 15 residues.

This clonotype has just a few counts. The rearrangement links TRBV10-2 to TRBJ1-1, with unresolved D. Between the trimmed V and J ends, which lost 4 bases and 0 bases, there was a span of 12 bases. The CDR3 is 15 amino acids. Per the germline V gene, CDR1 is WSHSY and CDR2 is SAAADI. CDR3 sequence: CASSARRHMNTEAFF. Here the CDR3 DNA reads TGCGCCAGCAGTGCTCGGAGGCATATGAACACTGAAGCTTTCTTT.

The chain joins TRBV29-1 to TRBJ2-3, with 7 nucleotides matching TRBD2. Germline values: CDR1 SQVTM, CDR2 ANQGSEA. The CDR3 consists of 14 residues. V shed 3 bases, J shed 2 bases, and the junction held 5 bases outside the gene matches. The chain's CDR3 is CSVEPGLITDTQYF. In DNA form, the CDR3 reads TGCAGCGTTGAGCCGGGACTAATCACAGATACGCAGTATTTT.